Listed below are T cell receptor beta chains from one sample, sequenced in a study of early T cells in non-severe SARS-CoV-2 infection. TCRdb analysed the 5' RACE reads with MiXCR anew, one entry per CDR3 protein. Seen here are 45,000 to 50,000 distinct CDR3 sequences, 4.5% to 7% observed once, and the top ten hold about 5%. Sequences were obtained from whole blood. These receptors all stem from an adult who was a healthcare worker with PCR-confirmed SARS-CoV-2 infection or an uninfected control (not recorded which). Both conserved end residues are part of each CDR3. The D gene is left open where the match is weak. Size is omitted from some rows. Given values are once, few, many or a class for expanded clones.

clone size	D gene	V gene	J gene	CDR3 DNA	CDR3 protein
few	NA	TRBV29-1	TRBJ2-7	TGCAGCGCCCTTCACACTCCCCCCTCCTACGAGCAGTACTTC	CSALHTPPSYEQYF
NA	NA	TRBV7-9	TRBJ1-1	TGTGCCAGCAGCTTAGCCTCCCAGGGGAGTACTGAAGCTTTCTTT	CASSLASQGSTEAFF
few	NA	TRBV19	TRBJ2-7	TGTGCCACGGCTGTCTACGAGCAGTACTTC	CATAVYEQYF
few	NA	TRBV10-1	TRBJ2-1	TGCGCCAGCGCAGGGTTCGGGGGAAATGAGCAGTTCTTC	CASAGFGGNEQFF
many	NA	TRBV27	TRBJ1-3	TGTGCCAGCAAGTCCCACGACTCAAACACCATATATTTT	CASKSHDSNTIYF
NA	NA	TRBV20-1	TRBJ1-5	TGCAGTGCTAGAGGACAGAGTAATCAGCCCCAGCATTTT	CSARGQSNQPQHF
once	NA	TRBV7-3	TRBJ2-2	TGTGCCAGCAGCTTAGGCGGAATTGCCGGGGAGCTGTTTTTT	CASSLGGIAGELFF
many	NA	TRBV25-1	TRBJ1-2	TGTGCCAGCCGTGCATATAACTATGGCTACACCTTC	CASRAYNYGYTF
many	NA	TRBV20-1	TRBJ1-3	TGCAGTGCTAGCGATGATTACTCTGAAAACACCATATATTTT	CSASDDYSENTIYF
many	NA	TRBV7-2	TRBJ1-1	TGTGCCAGCAGCCGAAGCCAAGGTTTTGAAGCTTTCTTT	CASSRSQGFEAFF
many	NA	TRBV7-2	TRBJ2-5	TGTGCCAGCAGCTCTCCAATCCGAGAGACCCAGTACTTC	CASSSPIRETQYF
many	TRBD1	TRBV27	TRBJ1-5	TGTGCCAGCAGTTCAACACAGGGGGCAAGGGAATATAGCAATCAGCCCCAGCATTTT	CASSSTQGAREYSNQPQHF
many	TRBD1	TRBV4-3	TRBJ1-4	TGCGCCAGCAGCCAAGATTTTTACAGGGGGGGGGATGAAAAACTGTTTTTT	CASSQDFYRGGDEKLFF